The rows below give T cell receptor beta chains drawn from one sample of a study of blood T cell repertoires in COVID-19. Profiling relied on immunoSEQ multiplex PCR, and the TCRdb table lists in-frame clones only, not all of them. The sample holds 75,000 to 90,000 clones, 90% seen once. Material for sequencing was peripheral blood. These receptors all stem from a woman between 45 and 65 years old in a cohort sampled during active COVID-19. The CDR3 runs from the conserved cysteine through the conserved F or W. Each record gives: J gene, D gene, V gene, CDR3 protein, CDR3 DNA. D genes are given only for firm matches.

TRBJ2-6 TRBD1 TRBV6-1 CASSELTGLPSGANVLTF TGTGCCAGCAGTGAACTGACAGGGCTGCCCTCTGGGGCCAACGTCCTGACTTTC
TRBJ2-5 TRBD1 TRBV13 CASSLDRGETQYF TGTGCCAGCAGCTTAGACAGGGGAGAGACCCAGTACTTC
TRBJ1-1 TRBD1 TRBV10-1 CASSEAGQPLNTEAFF TGCGCCAGCAGTGAGGCGGGACAGCCCCTGAACACTGAAGCTTTCTTT
TRBJ1-5 TRBD1 TRBV28 CASRLGQTTRRPQHF TGTGCCAGCAGGTTGGGACAGACTACGAGGAGGCCCCAGCATTTT
TRBJ2-6 NA TRBV9 CASSTGASTSGANVLTF TGTGCCAGCAGCACTGGGGCCTCCACCTCTGGGGCCAACGTCCTGACTTTC
TRBJ1-1 TRBD1 TRBV19 CASSTSGGTEAFF TGTGCCAGTAGTACCTCAGGGGGGACTGAAGCTTTCTTT
TRBJ2-1 TRBD2 TRBV24-1 CATSDRKYGRRVSYNEQFF TGTGCCACCAGTGATCGAAAGTACGGGAGGCGGGTCTCCTACAATGAGCAGTTCTTC
TRBJ1-2 TRBD1 TRBV6-5 CASRPPGQGYGYTF TGTGCCAGCAGACCACCGGGACAGGGGTATGGCTACACCTTC
TRBJ1-2 TRBD1 TRBV5-4 CASSLDRGLGGYTF TGTGCCAGCAGCTTGGACAGGGGCCTTGGGGGCTACACCTTC
TRBJ2-6 NA TRBV16 CASSHQGSGANVLTF TGTGCCAGCAGCCACCAGGGCTCTGGGGCCAACGTCCTGACTTTC
TRBJ1-2 NA TRBV19 CASSPDLFLDYGYTF TGTGCCAGTAGTCCGGACTTGTTTTTGGACTATGGCTACACCTTC
TRBJ1-5 NA TRBV2 CASLGTNSNQPQHF TGTGCCAGCTTAGGGACAAATAGCAATCAGCCCCAGCATTTT
TRBJ2-2 TRBD2 TRBV18 CASSPSGANTGELFF TGTGCCAGCTCACCGAGCGGGGCTAACACCGGGGAGCTGTTTTTT
TRBJ2-7 NA TRBV5-1 CASSAGGEQYF TGCGCCAGCAGCGCAGGGGGGGAGCAGTACTTC